Each of the 17 T cell receptor beta chains below was sequenced from the same sample in a study of CD8+ T cells in alopecia areata. Once RNA had been extracted, it was reverse transcribed into cDNA to act as the sequencing template. Sequencing was performed with immunoSEQ multiplex PCR; in TCRdb, only in-frame clones are kept and a portion is missing. The sample shows about 300,000 clones, nearly 60% of them seen only once. Indicated treatment: oral pan-JAK inhibitor, 5-10 mg twice daily. The material sequenced was CD4+ T cells sorted from blood, taken at week 24, from a patient treated with tofacitinib. The receptors originated from a human donor with alopecia areata.

The chain recombines TRBV7-9 with TRBJ2-3; TRBD2 might be the D (6 bases). Trimming shortened V by 4 bases and J by 2 bases, and 13 bases separated the two germline ends. The CDR3 consists of 15 residues. The germline gives CDR1 SEHNR, CDR2 FQNEAQ (reference sequence). Here the CDR3 DNA reads TGTGCCAGCAGCTCACGGAGGGGTAACACAGATACGCAGTATTTT. This encodes CASSSRRGNTDTQYF.

This chain joins TRBV30 and TRBJ1-5; 7 bases are shared with TRBD1. Germline V gene data show CDR1 as GTSNPN and CDR2 as SVGIG (reference sequence). After removal of 2 bases from V and 0 bases from J, the junction contained 10 bases not matched to a gene. The CDR3 is made up of 17 amino acids. In DNA form, the CDR3 reads TGTGCCTGGAGTCCAGCCCGGGACAGTCGTAGCAATCAGCCCCAGCATTTT. Translating it yields CAWSPARDSRSNQPQHF. Full variable domain (rest looked up from reference TRBV30 and TRBJ1-5): SQTIHQWPATLVQPVGSPLSLECTVEGTSNPNLYWYRQAAGRGLQLLFYSVGIGQISSEVPQNLSASRPQDRQFILSSKKLLLSDSGFYLCAWSPARDSRSNQPQHFGDGTRLSIL.

The chain links TRBV4-1 to TRBJ2-3, with D maybe TRBD1 (6 bases). This CDR3 has 16 amino acids. CDR1 and CDR2 from the germline V gene are MGHRA and YSYEKL. Trimming took 1 base from V and 3 from J, leaving 14 bases between them. CDR3 coding DNA: TGCGCCAGCAGCCAAGTTCAAACAGGGTCTACAGATACGCAGTATTTT. Translating gives CASSQVQTGSTDTQYF.

The chain is built from TRBV5-6 and TRBJ2-7, with D tentatively TRBD1 (6 bases). The CDR3 has 15 residues. V was pared by 5 bases and J by 5 bases, with 20 bases between. The V gene's germline CDR1 is SGHDT and CDR2 YYEEEE. CDR3 in DNA: TGTGCCAGCAGTTACACAGGGAATACAGTCGACGAGCAGTACTTC. It specifies CASSYTGNTVDEQYF. Full variable domain (rest looked up from reference TRBV5-6 and TRBJ2-7): DAGVTQSPTHLIKTRGQQVTLRCSPKSGHDTVSWYQQALGQGPQFIFQYYEEEERQRGNFPDRFSGHQFPNYSSELNVNALLLGDSALYLCASSYTGNTVDEQYFGPGTRLTVT.

The chain couples TRBV30 to TRBJ2-7; 9 bases match TRBD2. With 8 bases clipped from V and 2 bases from J, the junction kept 10 bases outside the gene matches. The CDR3 is 14 residues long. CDR1 and CDR2 (germline): GTSNPN, SVGIG (reference sequence). The CDR3 nucleotides read TGTGCCACCCCATCTAGCGGGATTCCCTACGAGCAGTACTTC. Encoded protein: CATPSSGIPYEQYF.

This chain joins TRBV28 and TRBJ2-7, with TRBD1 as a possible D gene (5 bases). Germline lookup yields CDR1 MDHEN and CDR2 SYDVKM. This CDR3 region has 14 residues. Trimming took off 6 bases at V and 2 bases at J, with 14 bases between the two ends. The CDR3 region has the DNA TGTGCCAGCAGCCGCATAACAGGCACCTACGAGCAGTACTTC. It translates to CASSRITGTYEQYF.

The V gene is TRBV10-3, the J gene TRBJ1-5; 7 bases fit TRBD1. V gave up 10 bases and J gave up 3 bases; unmatched junction bases: 6. The CDR3 is 13 residues long. The germline CDR1 and CDR2 sequences are ENHRY and SYGVKD. The CDR3 is CATRGQPNQPQHF. For the CDR3, the DNA is TGTGCCACCAGGGGACAGCCCAATCAGCCCCAGCATTTT.

This clone was observed once. The chain uses TRBV5-1 and TRBJ2-1; TRBD2 matches at 11 bases. Germline V CDR1 and CDR2: SGHRS, YFSETQ. The CDR3 totals 15 residues. Trimming removed 2 bases from V and 6 bases from J; junction bases left unmatched: 4. The CDR3 region has the DNA TGCGCCAGCAGCTTTCTAGCGGGGGGCTTCAATGAGCAGTTCTTC. It codes for CASSFLAGGFNEQFF.

A single count supports this clone. This chain uses TRBV10-3 with TRBJ1-6; D is possibly TRBD1 (5 bases). The V end was cut by 5 bases, the J end by 8 bases, with 22 bases between. The CDR3 is 17 residues long. Germline V gene data show CDR1 as ENHRY and CDR2 as SYGVKD. CDR3 region: CAISRSRAVALDSPLHF. The CDR3 DNA follows: TGTGCCATCAGTAGGAGCAGGGCGGTGGCGTTGGATTCACCCCTCCACTTT.

This clone was seen only once. The genes are TRBV30 and TRBJ2-5; D tentatively fits TRBD1 or TRBD2 (6 bases each). Per germline, CDR1 GTSNPN and CDR2 SVGIG (reference sequence). This CDR3 spans 15 amino acids. V lost 4 bases and J lost 2, with 17 bases in between. The CDR3 coding sequence is TGTGCCTGGAACCCCAATGGGGGGACACAAGAGACCCAGTACTTC. Translating gives CAWNPNGGTQETQYF.

This clone was found once. The chain links TRBV7-3 to TRBJ1-1, with D tentatively TRBD1 (5 bases). The germline V and J ends were trimmed by 2 bases and 1 base, with 5 bases remaining between them. The germline gives CDR1 SGHTA, CDR2 FQGTGA. The CDR3 is made up of 13 amino acids. This CDR3 reads CASSLDRNTEAFF. CDR3 nucleotide sequence: TGTGCCAGCAGCTTAGACAGGAACACTGAAGCTTTCTTT.

This chain links TRBV2 with TRBJ2-2; D is undetermined. V shed 8 bases and J shed 6 bases, with 7 bases lying between them. The CDR3 spans 11 residues. The germline CDR1 and CDR2 sequences are SNHLY and FYNNEI. The CDR3 region has the DNA TGTGCCAGCCGAACCCCCGGGGAGCTGTTTTTT. Protein sequence: CASRTPGELFF.

The J gene is TRBJ1-1, the V gene TRBV30; TRBD1 aligns across 9 bases. Looked up from germline, CDR1 is GTSNPN and CDR2 is SVGIG (reference sequence). The CDR3 covers 12 residues. V gave up 3 bases and J gave up 12 bases; unmatched junction bases: 8. Here the CDR3 reads CAWSPGTGRTFF. In nucleotides, the CDR3 is TGTGCCTGGAGCCCCGGGACAGGGAGAACTTTCTTT.

The genes are TRBV28 and TRBJ2-1; the D gene is possibly TRBD2 (6 bases). Germline CDR1 and CDR2: MDHEN and SYDVKM. V lost 4 bases and J lost 5, with 21 bases in between. This CDR3 region has 17 residues. The CDR3 region is CASSSSPAGILDNEQFF. The CDR3 coding sequence is TGTGCCAGCAGTTCCTCCCCGGCGGGGATTTTGGACAATGAGCAGTTCTTC.

On this clone: The same CDR3 is also encoded by other DNA sequences in this sample. The chain joins TRBV5-4 to TRBJ2-3; 8 bases align to TRBD2. The CDR3 totals 16 residues. Germline V gene lookup returns CDR1 SGHNT and CDR2 YYREEE (reference sequence). The V gene end was trimmed by 2 bases and the J gene end by 2 bases; junction bases not matched to a gene: 7. In DNA, the CDR3 is TGTGCCAGCAGCTTAGGGTTAGCGGGGACCACAGATACGCAGTATTTT. Encoded protein: CASSLGLAGTTDTQYF.

This chain joins TRBV29-1 and TRBJ2-2; 7 bases align to TRBD1. With 7 bases clipped from V and 0 bases from J, the junction kept 5 bases outside the gene matches. CDR3 length: 14 amino acids. The germline CDR1 and CDR2 sequences are SQVTM and ANQGSEA. The CDR3 here is CSGYRGANTGELFF. CDR3 nucleotide sequence: TGCAGCGGTTACAGGGGAGCGAACACCGGGGAGCTGTTTTTT.

The genes are TRBV18 and TRBJ2-7; 12 bases match TRBD1. The CDR3 is 16 residues long. In germline, CDR1 is KGHSH, CDR2 LQKENI. With 6 bases clipped from V and 5 bases from J, the junction kept 11 bases outside the gene matches. The CDR3 DNA is TGTGCCAGCTCCCTACACCGGGACAGGGGGCTCGACGAGCAGTACTTC. Translation: CASSLHRDRGLDEQYF.